These T cell receptor beta chains were read from a single sample in a study of cytomegalovirus exposure and HLA in healthy donors. TCRdb keeps only in-frame clones here, not all; method: immunoSEQ multiplex PCR. This table holds over 150,000 clones, around 74% found once. Sequenced: PBMCs. The receptors here all came from a male donor in good health and CMV-seronegative. CDR3s include the opening cysteine and the closing phenylalanine or tryptophan. The D gene is left open where the match is weak. A row's size may be missing; if present it is once, few, many or a size class.

CASHGGSNQPQHF | TGTGCCAGCCACGGAGGGTCCAATCAGCCCCAGCATTTT | TRBJ1-5 | . | . | TRBV18
CASSDRGQPQHF | TGTGCCAGCAGTGACAGGGGACAGCCCCAGCATTTT | TRBJ1-5 | . | . | TRBV6-1
CASSPGQGTYEQYF | TGTGCCAGCAGCCCAGGACAGGGAACCTACGAGCAGTACTTC | TRBJ2-7 | . | TRBD1 | TRBV13
CASGGDISTNTGELFF | TGTGCTAGTGGGGGGGACATAAGTACGAACACCGGGGAGCTGTTTTTT | TRBJ2-2 | . | . | TRBV12-5
CASSLGSRQGRAGYTF | TGCGCCAGCAGCTTGGGATCCAGGCAGGGGCGCGCAGGCTACACCTTC | TRBJ1-2 | . | . | TRBV5-1
CAWEIEAYTEAFF | TGTGCCTGGGAAATTGAGGCGTACACTGAAGCTTTCTTT | TRBJ1-1 | . | . | TRBV30
CASSLGQGGTQPQHF | TGTGCCAGCAGCTTAGGACAGGGCGGTACCCAGCCCCAGCATTTT | TRBJ1-5 | . | TRBD1 | TRBV7-2
CASSEATGNQPQHF | TGTGCCAGCAGTGAAGCAACGGGTAATCAGCCCCAGCATTTT | TRBJ1-5 | . | . | TRBV6-1
CAWSVKGSTDTQYF | TGTGCCTGGAGTGTGAAGGGGAGCACAGATACGCAGTATTTT | TRBJ2-3 | . | . | TRBV30
CASSPIAGWSPVIYTQYF | TGTGCCAGCAGCCCCATAGCGGGATGGTCCCCGGTCATCTATACGCAGTATTTT | TRBJ2-3 | . | TRBD2 | TRBV5-8
CASRGLAGYEQYF | TGTGCCAGCAGGGGGCTAGCGGGCTACGAGCAGTACTTC | TRBJ2-7 | . | TRBD2 | TRBV7-8
CASSSGQGGPGANVLTF | TGTGCCAGCAGCTCGGGACAGGGGGGGCCTGGGGCCAACGTCCTGACTTTC | TRBJ2-6 | . | TRBD1 | TRBV28
CAWSFPQGKPYNEQFF | TGTGCCTGGAGTTTCCCCCAGGGTAAACCCTACAATGAGCAGTTCTTC | TRBJ2-1 | . | . | TRBV30
CASRRDSGNEQFF | TGCGCCAGCAGGAGGGACTCCGGCAATGAGCAGTTCTTC | TRBJ2-1 | . | . | TRBV23-1
CASSIVTGAQYF | TGTGCCAGTAGTATAGTGACGGGTGCGCAGTATTTT | TRBJ2-3 | . | . | TRBV19
CASSYSSTYYGYTF | TGTGCCAGCAGTTACTCGAGCACCTACTATGGCTACACCTTC | TRBJ1-2 | . | . | TRBV6-5
CASSPGQGGDGYTF | TGCGCCAGCAGCCCCGGACAGGGGGGAGATGGCTACACCTTC | TRBJ1-2 | once | TRBD1 | TRBV4-1
CASRQYGTGGLNEQFF | TGTGCCAGCAGACAGTACGGGACAGGGGGACTCAATGAGCAGTTCTTC | TRBJ2-1 | few | TRBD1 | TRBV28
CASTKEAFNQPQHF | TGTGCCAGTACGAAGGAGGCTTTCAATCAGCCCCAGCATTTT | TRBJ1-5 | . | . | TRBV2
CAWSNLDRGSNQPQHF | TGTGCCTGGAGTAATCTCGACAGGGGTAGCAATCAGCCCCAGCATTTT | TRBJ1-5 | few | TRBD1 | TRBV30
CSARDTSQQFF | TGCAGTGCTAGAGATACTAGTCAGCAGTTCTTC | TRBJ2-1 | . | . | TRBV20-1
CASSKEASNQPQHF | TGTGCCAGTAGTAAGGAGGCGAGCAATCAGCCCCAGCATTTT | TRBJ1-5 | once | . | TRBV19
CASSLGLLGVYEQYF | TGTGCCAGCAGCTTAGGGCTTCTAGGTGTCTACGAGCAGTACTTC | TRBJ2-7 | . | . | TRBV7-9
CASSGTGGQETQYF | TGTGCCAGCAGTGGGACGGGGGGGCAAGAGACCCAGTACTTC | TRBJ2-5 | . | TRBD2 | TRBV2
CASTFDRGGNTIYF | TGTGCCAGCACCTTCGACAGGGGGGGAAACACCATATATTTT | TRBJ1-3 | few | TRBD1 | TRBV6-1
CASSLDSGSSYNEQFF | TGCGCCAGCAGCTTGGATAGCGGGAGCTCCTACAATGAGCAGTTCTTC | TRBJ2-1 | . | TRBD2 | TRBV5-1
CAWGTSGNHFF | TGTGCCTGGGGGACTAGCGGGAACCATTTCTTC | TRBJ2-1 | . | TRBD2 | TRBV30
CASSFFSPPLLNYEQYF | TGTGCCAGCAGTTTTTTTTCTCCCCCTCTACTAAACTACGAGCAGTACTTC | TRBJ2-7 | . | . | TRBV28
CASSDGQGAYSPLHF | TGTGCCAGCAGCGATGGACAGGGGGCTTACTCACCCCTCCACTTT | TRBJ1-6 | few | TRBD1 | TRBV9
CASSLAGQEGEKLFF | TGCGCCAGCAGCCTCGCCGGACAGGAGGGTGAAAAACTGTTTTTT | TRBJ1-4 | . | TRBD1 | TRBV4-1
CASSRQGDNQPQHF | TGTGCCAGTAGTAGGCAGGGTGACAATCAGCCCCAGCATTTT | TRBJ1-5 | . | . | TRBV19
CASSSSTGGGYGYTF | TGCGCCAGCAGCTCATCGACAGGGGGCGGTTATGGCTACACCTTC | TRBJ1-2 | few | TRBD1 | TRBV5-1
CASSLAWTTGSTEAFF | TGCGCCAGCAGCTTGGCCTGGACGACGGGAAGCACTGAAGCTTTCTTT | TRBJ1-1 | . | . | TRBV5-1
CASSLNGYEQYF | TGTGCCAGCAGCTTAAACGGGTACGAGCAGTACTTC | TRBJ2-7 | . | . | TRBV7-2
CASSQEGSYNQPQHF | TGCGCCAGCAGCCAAGAAGGTAGCTACAATCAGCCCCAGCATTTT | TRBJ1-5 | . | . | TRBV4-1
CASRLRDRGQATEAFF | TGTGCAAGTCGCTTAAGGGACAGGGGGCAGGCCACTGAAGCTTTCTTT | TRBJ1-1 | . | . | TRBV12-2
CASSSTGLNQPQHF | TGCGCCAGCAGTTCGACAGGGTTGAATCAGCCCCAGCATTTT | TRBJ1-5 | once | TRBD1 | TRBV5-1
CASSEAGRSTGELFF | TGCGCCAGCAGCGAGGCGGGGAGGAGCACCGGGGAGCTGTTTTTT | TRBJ2-2 | few | . | TRBV5-1
CASSLSRDSYGYTF | TGTGCCAGCTCACTCTCCAGGGATAGCTATGGCTACACCTTC | TRBJ1-2 | . | . | TRBV18
CASRQTGANEKLFF | TGTGCCAGCAGGCAGACAGGGGCTAATGAAAAACTGTTTTTT | TRBJ1-4 | . | TRBD1 | TRBV28
CASSPRGRSDTQYF | TGCGCCAGCAGCCCAAGAGGAAGGTCAGATACGCAGTATTTT | TRBJ2-3 | . | . | TRBV4-3
CASSPASGGAGTQYF | TGTGCCAGCAGCCCGGCTAGCGGGGGGGCGGGTACGCAGTATTTT | TRBJ2-3 | . | TRBD2 | TRBV6-5
CASRILGQGKTGELFF | TGTGCCAGCAGGATATTAGGACAGGGGAAAACCGGGGAGCTGTTTTTT | TRBJ2-2 | . | TRBD1 | TRBV27
CASKLQADTEAFF | TGTGCCAGCAAGTTACAGGCGGACACTGAAGCTTTCTTT | TRBJ1-1 | . | . | TRBV2
CASSARQGEGYTF | TGTGCCAGCAGTGCAAGACAGGGGGAAGGCTACACCTTC | TRBJ1-2 | . | TRBD1 | TRBV2
CASSVSGLGDTQYF | TGTGCCAGCAGCGTTAGCGGCCTCGGGGATACGCAGTATTTT | TRBJ2-3 | . | . | TRBV7-9
CASSPDPSYGYTF | TGTGCCAGTAGTCCGGATCCTAGCTATGGCTACACCTTC | TRBJ1-2 | . | . | TRBV19
CASSQGADTQYF | TGTGCCAGCAGCCAGGGCGCAGATACGCAGTATTTT | TRBJ2-3 | . | . | TRBV11-3
CASSRVGSTEAFF | TGTGCCAGCAGCCGAGTGGGGAGCACTGAAGCTTTCTTT | TRBJ1-1 | . | . | TRBV4-2
CASSLGSGLAGGFF | TGCGCCAGCAGCCTGGGGTCGGGGCTAGCGGGGGGTTTCTTC | TRBJ2-1 | few | TRBD2 | TRBV5-1
CASSFSGSGQPQHF | TGTGCCAGCAGTTTTTCAGGGTCGGGTCAGCCCCAGCATTTT | TRBJ1-5 | . | . | TRBV27
CSSSLGQARNDVYEQYF | TGTTCCAGCAGCCTGGGACAGGCCCGCAATGATGTTTACGAGCAGTACTTC | TRBJ2-7 | . | TRBD1 | TRBV7-9
CASRGQAGQPQHF | TGTGCCAGCAGAGGACAGGCGGGTCAGCCCCAGCATTTT | TRBJ1-5 | . | TRBD1 | TRBV25-1
CASSLGTARGHQPQHF | TGTGCCAGCAGCTTAGGGACAGCCCGAGGGCATCAGCCCCAGCATTTT | TRBJ1-5 | few | . | TRBV7-2
CASSPRDRGGETQYF | TGTGCCAGTAGTCCCCGGGACAGGGGTGGAGAGACCCAGTACTTC | TRBJ2-5 | . | TRBD1 | TRBV19
CASSFLSGNTIYF | TGTGCCAGCAGCTTTCTCTCTGGAAACACCATATATTTT | TRBJ1-3 | once | . | TRBV11-2
CASSPTGLHQPQHF | TGTGCCAGCTCACCTACAGGTTTACATCAGCCCCAGCATTTT | TRBJ1-5 | . | . | TRBV18
CASSLTGNQPQHF | TGTGCCAGCAGCTTGACAGGGAATCAGCCCCAGCATTTT | TRBJ1-5 | . | TRBD1 | TRBV7-3
CASSLGGGGSQETQYF | TGTGCCAGCAGCTTAGGGGGCGGGGGGTCCCAAGAGACCCAGTACTTC | TRBJ2-5 | few | TRBD2 | TRBV7-7